What follows are 7 T cell receptor delta chains derived from one specimen sequenced in a study of γδ T cells in repeated Plasmodium falciparum infection. TCRdb ran CATT on the multiplex PCR reads. The sample has some 51,000 delta-chain clones, 1.9% seen once. Flow sorting of PBMC yielded separate Vgamma9/Vdelta2+ and Vdelta2-negative gammadelta T cell populations for bulk repertoire analysis. Sequencing input: gamma-delta T cells from blood. These TCRs come from a pool of human donors (malaria-infected and uninfected, not separated).

Note on this clone: This is likely an artifact of a read error, given a far larger clone one base away. The sample contains more than one DNA sequence encoding this CDR3. The J gene has no call, while the V gene is TRDV1; TRDD3 is taken as the D call from the table, unchecked against the DNA. From germline, CDR1 is TSWWSYY and CDR2 QGS. The CDR3 is 21 residues long. The CDR3 sequence: CALGGQTPFHRLLMYTDKLIF. The CDR3 coding sequence is TGTGCTCTTGGGGGCCAAACGCCCTTCCATAGGTTGCTGATGTACACCGATAAACTCATCTTC.

On this clone: This is likely an artifact of a read error, given a far larger clone one base away. The same CDR3 is also encoded by other DNA sequences in this sample. The genes are TRDV1 and TRDJ1, with 9 bases lining up with TRDD3. The J gene is absent in TCRdb and was assigned here via DNA matching to germline. The V gene's germline CDR1 is TSWWSYY and CDR2 QGS. The CDR3 is 20 amino acids. In DNA, the CDR3 is TGTGCCCTTGGGGACCTCCTACCTACGGTCCCTGGGGGATTGAGAGGTAAACTCATCTTT. It specifies CALGDLLPTVPGGLRGKLIF.

With regard to this clone: TCRdb has a much larger clone's protein, which differs at residue 15 from the translation of this DNA, likely because of a read error; what is shown is the protein translated from the DNA. The chain joins TRDV1 to TRDJ1, with D possibly TRDD3 on 8 matching bases. TCRdb is silent on the J gene; assignment here came from matching the DNA to germline. The germline V and J ends were trimmed by 4 bases and 0 bases, with 33 bases remaining between them. CDR3 length: 22 amino acids. Germline V gene lookup returns CDR1 TSWWSYY and CDR2 QGS. The CDR3 sequence is CALGVPFLRRGWGTQYTDKLIF. CDR3 DNA: TGTGCTCTTGGGGTTCCCTTCCTCCGTCGGGGCTGGGGGACCCAATACACCGATAAACTCATCTTT.

This clone was detected a few times. TCRdb attributes to this sequence the protein of a much larger clone, which differs from the DNA translation at residue 14; a read error is likely, and the protein displayed is translated from the DNA. The V and J genes are TRDV2 and TRDJ1, with 8 bases fitting TRDD3. No J segment appears in TCRdb, so it was assigned here by matching the sequence to germline. The CDR3 sequence is 17 residues long. Germline V gives CDR1 GEAIGNYY, CDR2 EKD. The CDR3 loop reads CACDAVGDGGYTDELIF. The DNA of the CDR3 is TGTGCCTGTGACGCGGTGGGGGATGGGGGCTACACCGATGAACTCATCTTT.

This clone occurred many times. The rearrangement joins TRDV1 to TRDJ1; TRDD3 agrees at 8 bases. The CDR3 loop spans 18 amino acids. V was pared by 6 bases and J by 2 bases, with 17 bases of the junction left unmatched. Germline V lookup: CDR1 TSWWSYY, CDR2 QGS. Here the CDR3 DNA reads TGTGCTCTTGGTGTCGGGGGTCGAAAGGCTGGGGGAACCGATAAACTCATCTTT. It encodes CALGVGGRKAGGTDKLIF.

This clone was observed a handful of times. Since a far larger clone is one base different, this is likely a read error. Other DNA sequences within the sample encode an identical CDR3. V gene TRDV3 combines with J gene TRDJ1; 13 positions match TRDD3. Assignment of the J gene here rests on matching the DNA to germline, because TCRdb gives none. Per the germline V gene, CDR1 is TVYSNPD and CDR2 is GDNSRS (reference sequence). Trimming removed 3 bases from V and 7 bases from J; junction bases left unmatched: 14. The CDR3 is made up of 16 amino acids. The CDR3 bases are TGTGCCTTCTTCTCAACTGGGGGATACGCCGGGGGTAAACTCATCTTT. Translating gives CAFFSTGGYAGGKLIF.

This clone was counted at least ten times. The protein TCRdb gives is from a much larger clone and does not agree with this DNA's translation at residue 19, likely a read error; the protein shown here comes from the DNA. The CDR3 nucleotides are TGTGCCTGTGACACTCTTTTACTGGGGGATACTGACCTCGACAACACCGATAAACCCATCTTT. Translation: CACDTLLLGDTDLDNTDKPIF. The rearrangement joins TRDV2 to TRDJ1; 12 bases fit TRDD3. The CDR3 is 21 residues long. Germline V CDR1 and CDR2: GEAIGNYY, EKD.